This TCR beta chain came from a study of cytomegalovirus exposure and HLA in healthy donors. Details on this clone: Antigen specificity is unknown.

Study-level results: Usually a TCR sequence was rare, but some public TCRs were found in many donors. There were over 150 TCR beta chains listed as cytomegalovirus-associated. The finding came from a later analysis; first-cohort TCR clusters tended to co-occur in the roughly 110 validation repertoires.

Germline loops: CDR1 KGHSH, CDR2 LQKENI. With 5 bases clipped from V and 2 bases from J, the junction kept 2 bases outside the gene matches. The CDR3 is made up of 13 amino acids. Here immunoSEQ multiplex PCR was the method, and the copy in TCRdb shows in-frame clones only, minus some. The sample contains some 150,000 clones, 85% to 90% of which appear only once. The material sequenced was PBMCs. V and J are TRBV18 and TRBJ2-7, with 8 bases that match TRBD1. This clonotype originated in a woman aged 18 to 35 in good health and CMV-seropositive. The CDR3 DNA is TGTGCCAGCTCAGCGGACAGGGCCTACGAGCAGTACTTC. Residues: CASSADRAYEQYF. The full variable domain, with the rest looked up from reference TRBV18 and TRBJ2-7, is NAGVMQNPRHLVRRRGQEARLRCSPMKGHSHVYWYRQLPEEGLKFMVYLQKENIIDESGMPKERFSAEFPKEGPSILRIQQVVRGDSAAYFCASSADRAYEQYFGPGTRLTVT.